Listed below are T cell receptor beta chains from one sample, sequenced in a study of T cell responses to AZD1222 COVID-19 vaccine. Libraries were prepared by immunoSEQ multiplex PCR; TCRdb keeps only in-frame clonotypes and omits some of them. This table has roughly 150,000 clones, 90% appearing once. The sample was peripheral blood, taken 28 days after the second AZD1222 dose. Receptors originate from an adult who received the AZD1222 COVID-19 vaccine. CDR3s include the opening cysteine and the closing phenylalanine or tryptophan. A D gene is named only where the DNA matches it firmly. Size tells how often a clone was seen (once, few, many) or the class of an expanded clone, and some rows leave it out.

-	TRBV19	TRBJ1-5	-	TGTGCCAGTAGTTTATGGTTAGGACAGCCCCAGCATTTT	CASSLWLGQPQHF
-	TRBV29-1	TRBJ2-2	-	TGCAGCGTTGAACACCAGGGTGGAAACACCGGGGAGCTGTTTTTT	CSVEHQGGNTGELFF
once	TRBV7-3	TRBJ2-3	TRBD1	TGTGCCAGCAGCTTCGGACAGGTCACAGATACGCAGTATTTT	CASSFGQVTDTQYF
-	TRBV7-8	TRBJ1-5	-	TGTGCCAGCAGAGAATATACAGCGAGCAATCAGCCCCAGCATTTT	CASREYTASNQPQHF
many	TRBV5-4	TRBJ1-5	-	TGTGCCAGCAGCTTGGTACCGACGGACCAGCCCCAGCATTTT	CASSLVPTDQPQHF
-	TRBV5-4	TRBJ1-5	-	TGTGCCAGCATAGCTGACCGGGGGGAACATAGCAATCAGCCCCAGCATTTT	CASIADRGEHSNQPQHF
-	TRBV24-1	TRBJ1-2	-	TGTGCCACCGCCCCTGGGGCTCGAGGAGGCTACACCTTC	CATAPGARGGYTF
-	TRBV11-3	TRBJ2-2	TRBD1	TGTGCCAGCAGCTTAGGATACCGGGGACAGGGGGGCACCGGGGAGCTGTTTTTT	CASSLGYRGQGGTGELFF
-	TRBV7-9	TRBJ2-2	TRBD1	TGTGCCAGCCCCCCGGGACAGGGTTTCGCGAACACCGGGGAGCTGTTTTTT	CASPPGQGFANTGELFF
-	TRBV30	TRBJ2-5	TRBD2	TGTGCCTGGAGTGCGGGACTAGCGGGAGAGACCCAGTACTTC	CAWSAGLAGETQYF
-	TRBV15	TRBJ2-7	-	TGTGCCACCAGCAGAGACAGGGCGGCCTACGAGCAGTACTTC	CATSRDRAAYEQYF
-	TRBV4-1	TRBJ2-1	TRBD2	TGCGCCAGCAGCCAAATCCCCCTGGAGGCTAGCGGGACAACCTACAATGAGCAGTTCTTC	CASSQIPLEASGTTYNEQFF
-	TRBV10-3	TRBJ1-5	TRBD1	TGTGCCATCCGACAGGGGTTAAGCAATCAGCCCCAGCATTTT	CAIRQGLSNQPQHF
-	TRBV7-2	TRBJ1-5	-	TGTGCCAGCAGCTCGATCCGGGACCGAGGCCAGCCCCAGCATTTT	CASSSIRDRGQPQHF
-	TRBV10-3	TRBJ2-7	-	TGTGCCATCAGTGAGTTACAGGGCTACGAGCAGTACTTC	CAISELQGYEQYF
-	TRBV13	TRBJ2-7	-	TGTGCCAGCAGCTTAGCGGGGACGGGAAACGGCTACGAGCAGTACTTC	CASSLAGTGNGYEQYF
-	TRBV7-8	TRBJ2-7	-	TGTGCCAGCAGCTTAGGGGGGGTATTCGGCTACGAGCAGTACTTC	CASSLGGVFGYEQYF
-	TRBV2	TRBJ1-2	-	TGTGCCTCCAGGACCGGGGGTAACTATGGCTACACCTTC	CASRTGGNYGYTF
-	TRBV7-8	TRBJ1-4	TRBD1	TGTGCCAGCAGCTTAGCCCGGGACAGTAGAAATGAAAAACTGTTTTTT	CASSLARDSRNEKLFF
-	TRBV5-8	TRBJ1-5	-	TGTGCCAGCAGCTTCGGGCCAGCAGGGCTTCAGCCCCAGCATTTT	CASSFGPAGLQPQHF
-	TRBV29-1	TRBJ1-1	TRBD1	TGCAGCGCCAAGACAGGGACGACTGAAGCTTTCTTT	CSAKTGTTEAFF
-	TRBV9	TRBJ2-7	-	TGTGCCAGCAGCACCTTGGGGGAAAACGAGCAGTACTTC	CASSTLGENEQYF
-	TRBV15	TRBJ1-1	-	TGTGCCACCAGCAGAGATCACAACACTGAAGCTTTCTTT	CATSRDHNTEAFF
-	TRBV19	TRBJ2-1	TRBD2	TGTGCCAGTAGTGCTGCGGGGGGGCGCTGGTACAATGAGCAGTTCTTC	CASSAAGGRWYNEQFF
few	TRBV12-3/TRBV12-4	TRBJ2-1	-	TGTGCCAGCAGTCCGAACAACTACAATGAGCAGTTCTTC	CASSPNNYNEQFF
-	TRBV5-4	TRBJ1-1	TRBD1	TGTGCCAGCAGCTTGCAGACAGGGAAAAACACTGAAGCTTTCTTT	CASSLQTGKNTEAFF
-	TRBV6-5	TRBJ2-7	-	TGTGCCAGCAGCAAAACCGCTCCGCAGGAGCAGTACTTC	CASSKTAPQEQYF
-	TRBV7-8	TRBJ2-5	TRBD2	TGTGCCAGCAGCATCCCCGGGGTAGCGGGAGGGAAAGAGACCCAGTACTTC	CASSIPGVAGGKETQYF
-	TRBV3-1/TRBV3-2	TRBJ1-3	TRBD1	TGTGCCAGCAGCCTAACTGGGGCAGGGGGGTTCGGAAACACCATATATTTT	CASSLTGAGGFGNTIYF
-	TRBV29-1	TRBJ1-2	TRBD1	TGCAGCGTTGATTCCAGGGGGCCTAACTATGGCTACACCTTC	CSVDSRGPNYGYTF
few	TRBV28	TRBJ1-1	TRBD1	TGTGCCAGCAGTTCCCAGGGACAGGGGGCAAACACTGAAGCTTTCTTT	CASSSQGQGANTEAFF
-	TRBV2	TRBJ1-2	-	TGTGCCAGCAGTGAGAGAGGGCCCTATGGCTACACCTTC	CASSERGPYGYTF
-	TRBV7-8	TRBJ2-7	-	TGTGCCAGCAGGCCCCGGGAGTCGGGGTTCGAGCAGTACTTC	CASRPRESGFEQYF
-	TRBV11-2	TRBJ2-3	TRBD1	TGTGCCAGCAGCGCCGGACAGGGGGCGGGGACAGATACGCAGTATTTT	CASSAGQGAGTDTQYF
-	TRBV5-8	TRBJ1-4	-	TGTGCCAGCAGCTTGGGCAGAGCGAGAACTAATGAAAAACTGTTTTTT	CASSLGRARTNEKLFF
-	TRBV7-3	TRBJ2-5	-	TGTGCCAGCAGCTTAAGTGGGGCCTCCAGGGAGACCCAGTACTTC	CASSLSGASRETQYF
once	TRBV19	TRBJ1-1	TRBD1	TGTGCCAGTAGTACGACAGGGAGCGGGACTGAAGCTTTCTTT	CASSTTGSGTEAFF
few	TRBV2	TRBJ2-7	TRBD1	TGTGCCAGCAGGATAACAGGGGGCGCGTCCTACGAGCAGTACTTC	CASRITGGASYEQYF
-	TRBV2	TRBJ1-2	TRBD1	TGTGCCAGCTTATTGACAGGGGCGAACTATGGCTACACCTTC	CASLLTGANYGYTF
-	TRBV5-1	TRBJ1-2	-	TGCGCCAGCAGCTTACGGACCCCTACGCAGGGACGGGGCTACACCTTC	CASSLRTPTQGRGYTF
few	TRBV10-1	TRBJ2-7	-	TGCGCCAGCAGTGAGTCGACTGGATCCTACGAGCAGTACTTC	CASSESTGSYEQYF
-	TRBV27	TRBJ2-3	-	TGTGCCAGCAGTTTAGTGGGAGGAGCGGATACGCAGTATTTT	CASSLVGGADTQYF
-	TRBV6-2/TRBV6-3	TRBJ1-5	-	TGTGCCAGCAGCTTACAGGGTTCCGGTCAGCCCCAGCATTTT	CASSLQGSGQPQHF
-	TRBV4-1	TRBJ1-6	-	TGCGCCAGCAGCCAAGAGGCCTTTCCACCCCTCCACTTT	CASSQEAFPPLHF
-	TRBV5-4	TRBJ1-2	-	TGTGCCAGCAGCTTGGACGGACTTAACTATGGCTACACCTTC	CASSLDGLNYGYTF
-	TRBV30	TRBJ1-5	-	TGTGCCTGGAGCGGGGGCACTGGTCAGCCCCAGCATTTT	CAWSGGTGQPQHF
-	TRBV12-3/TRBV12-4	TRBJ1-2	-	TGTGCCAGCAGCTATGACTCTCTCTATGGCTACACCTTC	CASSYDSLYGYTF
-	TRBV21-1	TRBJ1-5	-	-	CASSKGKVEGFGSGNQPQHF
-	TRBV5-4	TRBJ2-5	TRBD2	TGTGCCAGCAGCTCGGGGGGAACTCAAGAGACCCAGTACTTC	CASSSGGTQETQYF
-	TRBV30	TRBJ2-1	TRBD2	TGTGCCTGGAGTGGACTAGCGGGAGAGCAGTTCTTC	CAWSGLAGEQFF
once	TRBV28	TRBJ1-1	-	TGTGCCAGCAGTTTAGGGGGGGTCGTCACTGAAGCTTTCTTT	CASSLGGVVTEAFF
few	TRBV15	TRBJ2-3	TRBD2	TGTGCCACCAGCAGAAATAGCGGGGGCACAGATACGCAGTATTTT	CATSRNSGGTDTQYF
-	TRBV7-9	TRBJ2-7	TRBD1	TGTGCCAGCAGCTTAGGTTTGGGACAGGGGGTCGAGCAGTACTTC	CASSLGLGQGVEQYF
-	TRBV6-5	TRBJ1-5	TRBD1	TGTGCCAGCGGAGAACAGGGGACTGGGGCCCAGCATTTT	CASGEQGTGAQHF
-	TRBV4-1	TRBJ2-1	TRBD2	TGCGCCAGCAGCCAGTCCGTATTGATGACTAGCGGGGCAAATGAGCAGTTCTTC	CASSQSVLMTSGANEQFF
-	TRBV7-9	TRBJ1-6	-	TGTGCCAGCAGTTCGGGACCCGGAGGTTCACCCCTCCACTTT	CASSSGPGGSPLHF
once	TRBV25-1	TRBJ1-6	TRBD1	TGTGCCAGCAGTGAATTTCAGGGGGGAAAGTCACCCCTCCACTTT	CASSEFQGGKSPLHF